This TCR beta chain was identified in a study of cytomegalovirus exposure and HLA in healthy donors. The primer mix had 60 Vbeta and 13 Jbeta primers. Sequencing was performed with immunoSEQ multiplex PCR; in TCRdb, only in-frame clones are kept and a portion is missing. The sample lists about 170,000 clones, around 80% seen once, with under 6% in the top ten. Healthy bone marrow donors made up the donor group. The CDR3 runs 18 residues. Trimming stripped 1 base from V and 1 base from J, with 16 bases between. Per germline, CDR1 SGHTA and CDR2 FQGNSA. The sequence was collected from a woman in her 50s in good health and CMV-seropositive. The source material was PBMCs. The V and J genes are TRBV7-2 and TRBJ2-2; D not certain. The CDR3 here is CASSLEVVWSVNTGELFF. The CDR3 nucleotides are TGTGCCAGCAGCTTAGAAGTGGTATGGTCGGTGAACACCGGGGAGCTGTTTTTT.